The clone carrying this T cell receptor beta chain was seen at least ten times. Its antigen is unidentified. In making TCR beta libraries, quantitative 5'-RACE with molecular barcodes was used. TCRdb ran MiXCR on the 5' RACE reads and lists one entry per CDR3 protein. The sample consists of around 180,000 distinct CDR3 sequences, 10% to 15% of them appearing once. The data were taken from a study of CD8 T cells in ankylosing spondylitis. General study results and limits: Disease-linked clones reportedly concentrated significantly in matched ankylosing spondylitis synovial fluid. A TCR beta motif made of eight highly homologous variants seemed typical of ankylosing spondylitis blood. Some motif variants were previously reported in reactive arthritis synovial fluid and blood.

Trimming pared 2 bases from V and 4 bases from J, leaving 9 bases between. CDR1 and CDR2 (germline): KGHDR, SFDVKD. This CDR3 is 14 amino acids long. This TCR was sampled from a female donor with ankylosing spondylitis or in good health (not recorded which). Sequenced: blood, either unsorted or a sorted T cell fraction (not recorded which). The rearrangement uses TRBV24-1 and TRBJ2-3; D is unclear. In DNA, the CDR3 is TGTGCCACCAGTGATTCTCCCCAGGCAGATACGCAGTATTTT. This translates into CATSDSPQADTQYF.